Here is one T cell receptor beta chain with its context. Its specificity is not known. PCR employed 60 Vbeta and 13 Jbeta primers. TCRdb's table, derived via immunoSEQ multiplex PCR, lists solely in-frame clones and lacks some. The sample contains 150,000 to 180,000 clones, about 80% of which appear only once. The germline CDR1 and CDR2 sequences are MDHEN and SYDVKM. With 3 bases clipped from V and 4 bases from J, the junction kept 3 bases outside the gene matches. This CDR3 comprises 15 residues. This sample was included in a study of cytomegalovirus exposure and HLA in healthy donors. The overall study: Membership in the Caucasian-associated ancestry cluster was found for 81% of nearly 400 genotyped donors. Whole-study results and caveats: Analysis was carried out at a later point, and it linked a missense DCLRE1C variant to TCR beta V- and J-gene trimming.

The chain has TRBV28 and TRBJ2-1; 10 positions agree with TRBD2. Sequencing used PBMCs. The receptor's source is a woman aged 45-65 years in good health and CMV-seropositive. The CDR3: CASSFLAGAYNEQFF. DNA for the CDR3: TGTGCCAGCAGTTTCCTAGCGGGGGCTTACAATGAGCAGTTCTTC.